Below, 20 T cell receptor beta chains from the same sample are listed, as sequenced in a study of blood T cells in healthy people across ages. A J-beta primer mix and a sample-barcoded 5' primer were used in a second PCR of about 7 to 12 cycles. TCRdb analysed the 5' RACE reads with MiXCR anew, one entry per CDR3 protein. The data show 1.5 million to 2 million distinct CDR3 sequences, with 39% seen just once and 23% held by the top ten. Sequenced input: blood. These receptors originate from a human donor in good health.

The table lists this clonotype with a few counts. J is TRBJ2-1 and V is TRBV12-3 or TRBV12-4; 7 bases fit TRBD1. J lost 9 bases, V lost 6 bases, and 8 bases had no gene match. The CDR3 runs to 13 residues. The CDR3 spells CASRRDRAGEQFF. For the CDR3, the DNA is TGTGCCAGCAGGAGAGACAGGGCTGGTGAGCAGTTCTTC.

This clonotype came up a few times. The CDR3 loop is CSARVGVYQETQYF. The CDR3, as DNA: TGCAGTGCTAGAGTGGGAGTTTACCAAGAGACCCAGTACTTC. V is TRBV20-1 and J is TRBJ2-5; a possible D gene is TRBD2 (5 bases). This CDR3 has 14 amino acids. CDR1 is DFQATT and CDR2 is SNEGSKA in the germline V gene (reference sequence). V was clipped by 1 base and J by 0 bases, with 9 bases between them.

The V and J genes are TRBV30 and TRBJ1-5, with 7 bases aligning to TRBD1. Looked up from germline, CDR1 is GTSNPN and CDR2 is SVGIG (reference sequence). V gave up 1 base and J gave up 5 bases; unmatched junction bases: 2. The CDR3 totals 13 residues. This chain's CDR3 is CAWSATGDQPQHF. The CDR3 nucleotides read TGTGCCTGGAGTGCAACAGGGGATCAGCCCCAGCATTTT.

This clonotype turned up a few times. The chain is built from TRBV9 and TRBJ2-2; 8 nucleotides match TRBD1. The CDR3 is 16 residues long. Trimming took 3 bases from V and 3 from J; bases not matched to a gene: 7. Germline-derived CDR1 and CDR2 are SGDLS and YYNGEE. As DNA, the CDR3 is TGTGCCAGCAGCGCCCTCGACAGGGGCGACACCGGGGAGCTGTTTTTT. Translation: CASSALDRGDTGELFF. The complete variable domain, with remaining parts taken from reference TRBV9 and TRBJ2-2, reads DSGVTQTPKHLITATGQRVTLRCSPRSGDLSVYWYQQSLDQGLQFLIQYYNGEERAKGNILERFSAQQFPDLHSELNLSSLELGDSALYFCASSALDRGDTGELFFGEGSRLTVL.

In its sample, this clonotype was seen many times. The chain links TRBV4-2 to TRBJ2-3; TRBD2 matches at 11 bases. The ends lost 4 bases at V and 0 bases at J; junction bases unmatched: 3. Germline loops: CDR1 LGHNA, CDR2 YNFKEQ. This CDR3 contains 16 residues. CDR3 coding DNA: TGTGCCAGCAGCCCGGGACTAGCGGCTAGCACAGATACGCAGTATTTT. Protein: CASSPGLAASTDTQYF.

The chain has TRBV11-1 and TRBJ2-7; 9 bases match TRBD1. The CDR3 has 16 residues. Trimming cost V 1 base and J 2 bases; bases outside gene matches: 6. The V gene's germline CDR1 is SGHAT and CDR2 FQDESV (reference sequence). In DNA form, the CDR3 reads TGTGCCAGCAGCTTAGTCCCGACAGGGGGTACCTACGAGCAGTACTTC. Amino acid sequence: CASSLVPTGGTYEQYF. Full variable domain (remainder filled in from reference TRBV11-1 and TRBJ2-7): EAEVAQSPRYKITEKSQAVAFWCDPISGHATLYWYRQILGQGPELLVQFQDESVVDDSQLPKDRFSAERLKGVDSTLKIQPAELGDSAMYLCASSLVPTGGTYEQYFGPGTRLTVT.

The chain links TRBV12-3 or TRBV12-4 to TRBJ2-3, with D perhaps TRBD2 (6 bases). The V end lost 6 bases, the J end lost 1 base, and 14 bases lay between the germline ends. The CDR3 has 15 amino acids. The CDR3 loop reads CASSPKIAGTDTQYF. The CDR3, as DNA: TGTGCCAGCAGCCCGAAGATAGCGGGCACAGATACGCAGTATTTT.

In this sample, this clonotype turned up many times. The chain couples TRBV29-1 to TRBJ2-7; TRBD1 matches at 11 bases. J was trimmed by 3 bases and V by 5 bases; bases with no gene match: 3. Germline CDR1 reads SQVTM; CDR2 reads ANQGSEA. The CDR3 runs to 13 residues. The CDR3 region has the DNA TGCAGCGTTCCAGGGACAGGGGGCTACGAGCAGTACTTC. This sequence encodes CSVPGTGGYEQYF.

This clonotype was seen a handful of times. The rearrangement joins TRBV24-1 to TRBJ1-1, with 10 bases identical to TRBD1. The CDR3 is 13 residues long. The germline V gene encodes CDR1 KGHDR and CDR2 SFDVKD. The V and J ends lost 9 bases and 1 base, in that order; junction bases with no gene match: 1. The CDR3 loop reads CATGTGANTEAFF. Written as DNA, the CDR3 is TGTGCCACCGGGACAGGGGCGAACACTGAAGCTTTCTTT.

This chain connects TRBV12-3 or TRBV12-4 to TRBJ1-2; D is ambiguous. V dropped 3 bases and J dropped 4 bases, with 9 bases sitting between them. This CDR3 is built from 13 residues. CDR3 coding DNA: TGTGCCAGCAGTTTCAGGCCGTCCTATGGCTACACCTTC. Its protein is CASSFRPSYGYTF.

This chain uses TRBV7-3 with TRBJ2-1; 10 positions match TRBD2. V was pared by 5 bases and J by 5 bases, with 6 bases of the junction left unmatched. This CDR3 spans 15 amino acids. Per the germline V gene, CDR1 is SGHTA and CDR2 is FQGTGA. The CDR3 DNA sequence: TGTGCCAGCAGCGTCAGCGGGGGGGGAAACAATGAGCAGTTCTTC. This sequence encodes CASSVSGGGNNEQFF.

The V and J genes are TRBV3-1 and TRBJ2-7; D is unresolved. V was trimmed by 0 bases and J by 3 bases, leaving 3 bases between them. The CDR3 runs to 12 residues. Germline values: CDR1 LGHDT, CDR2 YNNKEL (reference sequence). This chain's CDR3 is CASSQEDYEQYF. The CDR3 bases are TGTGCCAGCAGCCAAGAGGACTACGAGCAGTACTTC.

This clonotype showed up just a few times. The gene calls are TRBV20-1 and TRBJ2-3; possibly TRBD2 for D (5 bases). V was clipped by 0 bases and J by 5 bases, with 12 bases between them. The germline gives CDR1 DFQATT, CDR2 SNEGSKA (reference sequence). The CDR3 extends over 14 amino acids. For the CDR3, the DNA is TGCAGTGCTAGAGACCCGATACGGGGAGATACGCAGTATTTT. Its protein is CSARDPIRGDTQYF.

The chain carries TRBV12-3 or TRBV12-4 and TRBJ2-1, with D possibly matching TRBD1 (6 bases). CDR3 length: 14 residues. The V and J ends lost 6 bases and 7 bases respectively, with 16 bases between them. CDR3: CASSYHRDGNEQFF. CDR3 nucleotide sequence: TGTGCCAGCAGCTATCACAGGGATGGGAATGAGCAGTTCTTC.

V is TRBV24-1 and J is TRBJ2-1; tentative D call: TRBD2 (6 bases). In germline, CDR1 is KGHDR, CDR2 SFDVKD. V gave up 3 bases and J gave up 3 bases, with 11 bases separating them. The CDR3 extends over 15 amino acids. The CDR3 DNA follows: TGTGCCACCAGTGATGGGATAGCGGACTACAATGAGCAGTTCTTC. Protein product: CATSDGIADYNEQFF.

The rearrangement uses TRBV25-1 and TRBJ2-4; tentative D call: TRBD2 (6 bases). This CDR3 has 17 residues. CDR1 MGHDK and CDR2 SYGVNS come from the germline V gene. With 6 bases removed from V and 0 bases from J, the gap between germline ends came to 18 bases. CDR3 nucleotide sequence: TGTGCCAGCAGCCCTAATGGACGGGGACTAGCCAAAAACATTCAGTACTTC. Its protein product is CASSPNGRGLAKNIQYF.

This chain uses TRBV29-1 with TRBJ2-3, with D unresolved. Germline CDR1 and CDR2: SQVTM and ANQGSEA. The CDR3 covers 14 residues. The V gene lost 6 bases and the J gene lost 2 bases, with 15 bases spanning the gap. In DNA, the CDR3 is TGCAGCGTCACCGGGCAGGTTGTCACAGATACGCAGTATTTT. Translating it yields CSVTGQVVTDTQYF.

This clonotype occurred once. V and J are TRBV20-1 and TRBJ2-5, with a possible D match to TRBD2 (6 bases). This CDR3 comprises 16 residues. Per the germline V gene, CDR1 is DFQATT and CDR2 is SNEGSKA (reference sequence). Trimming removed 0 bases at V and 9 bases at J, with 23 bases between. The CDR3 here is CSARDHRGGVHGAQYF. CDR3 coding DNA: TGCAGTGCTAGAGATCATCGTGGCGGGGTCCATGGGGCCCAGTACTTC.

V is TRBV5-5 and J is TRBJ2-1, with TRBD1 as a possible D gene (5 bases). CDR1 SGHKS and CDR2 YYEKEE come from the germline V gene (reference sequence). The CDR3 totals 16 residues. Trimming removed 0 bases at V and 4 bases at J, with 14 bases between. The CDR3 spells CASSLEGSGLYNEQFF. The CDR3 coding sequence is TGTGCCAGCAGCTTGGAAGGGTCAGGGCTATACAATGAGCAGTTCTTC.

V is TRBV7-2 and J is TRBJ2-4, with TRBD2 identical over 10 bases. The germline CDR1 and CDR2 sequences are SGHTA and FQGNSA. This CDR3 is built from 14 residues. Trimming cost V 5 bases and J 7 bases; bases outside gene matches: 5. This CDR3 is CASSASGGANIQYF. Written as DNA, the CDR3 is TGTGCCAGCAGCGCGAGCGGGGGGGCGAACATTCAGTACTTC.